Shown below are 18 T cell receptor beta chains from a single sample sequenced in a study of spatial heterogeneity in lung cancer. TCRdb re-derived calls from the 5' RACE reads in MiXCR, one entry per CDR3 protein. This table has 35,000 to 45,000 distinct CDR3 sequences, about 22% appearing once. Indicated time point: blood at routine non-recurrence follow-up after resection. The material was PBMCs, obtained at follow-up. Receptors were obtained from a female donor with early-stage non-small cell lung cancer.

This chain joins TRBV13 and TRBJ2-7, with D possibly TRBD1 on 6 matching bases. This CDR3 has 13 residues. The germline gives CDR1 PRHDT, CDR2 FYEKMQ (reference sequence). The V gene lost 5 bases and the J gene lost 3 bases, with 11 bases spanning the gap. The CDR3, as DNA: TGTGCCAGCAGCGTATCAGGGGACTACGAGCAGTACTTC. Translation gives CASSVSGDYEQYF.

The chain has TRBV9 and TRBJ1-1; tentatively, D is TRBD1 (5 bases). Germline-derived CDR1 and CDR2 are SGDLS and YYNGEE. V gave up 0 bases and J gave up 0 bases, with 9 bases separating them. This CDR3 contains 15 residues. The CDR3 region has the DNA TGTGCCAGCAGCGTAGGTACAGGATTGAACACTGAAGCTTTCTTT. This sequence encodes CASSVGTGLNTEAFF.

In its sample, this clonotype was seen many times. The J gene is TRBJ1-2, the V gene TRBV6-5; D is undetermined. Trimming shortened V by 5 bases and J by 4 bases, and 11 bases separated the two germline ends. The CDR3 runs to 13 residues. Germline V gene sequence: CDR1 MNHEY, CDR2 SVGAGI. CDR3 bases: TGTGCCAGCAGTCGGACGGGCAGCTATGGCTACACCTTC. Its translation: CASSRTGSYGYTF.

The chain links TRBV29-1 to TRBJ1-2; the D is unclear. The V end was cut by 5 bases, the J end by 5 bases, with 9 bases between. The V gene's germline CDR1 is SQVTM and CDR2 ANQGSEA. This CDR3 contains 11 residues. The CDR3 DNA reads as TGCAGCGTTCCACGGGATTATGGCTACACCTTC. This gives the protein CSVPRDYGYTF.

The chain has TRBV12-3 or TRBV12-4 and TRBJ2-1; 10 bases match TRBD2. The CDR3 length is 15 residues. The ends lost 7 bases at V and 1 base at J; junction bases unmatched: 4. The CDR3 nucleotides read TGTGCCAGCAATATAGCGGGGGGTTCCTACAATGAGCAGTTCTTC. Its translation: CASNIAGGSYNEQFF.

This clonotype was counted only a few times. The rearrangement uses TRBV11-2 and TRBJ2-3, with D unclear. The CDR3 sequence is 13 residues long. Germline CDR1 reads SGHAT; CDR2 reads FQNNGV. Trimming took off 0 bases at V and 4 bases at J, with 5 bases between the two ends. The CDR3: CASSLEFADTQYF. The CDR3 DNA reads as TGTGCCAGCAGCTTAGAATTTGCAGATACGCAGTATTTT.

This clonotype was recorded many times. The chain uses TRBV9 and TRBJ2-1; possible D gene TRBD2, 6 bases. Trimming took off 3 bases at V and 3 bases at J, with 10 bases between the two ends. The germline V gene has CDR1 SGDLS and CDR2 YYNGEE. The CDR3 extends over 14 amino acids. The CDR3 region is CASSADSGYNEQFF. The DNA for the CDR3 is TGTGCCAGCAGCGCCGATAGCGGCTACAATGAGCAGTTCTTC.

This clonotype was counted ten times or more. This chain links TRBV7-9 with TRBJ1-1; D not resolved. The CDR3 is 14 amino acids. V dropped 5 bases and J dropped 3 bases, with 13 bases sitting between them. Germline CDR1 SEHNR, CDR2 FQNEAQ (reference sequence). CDR3: CASSDLQPDTEAFF. The DNA of the CDR3 is TGTGCCAGCAGCGACCTACAACCAGACACTGAAGCTTTCTTT.

Comment on this clonotype: With a much larger clone just one base away, this may be a read error. The CDR3 is CVSSEAVKQFF. As DNA, the CDR3 is TGCGTCAGCAGTGAGGCGGTGAAGCAGTTCTTC. V is TRBV5-1 and J is TRBJ2-1; no reliable D call. Germline V gene lookup returns CDR1 SGHRS and CDR2 YFSETQ. This CDR3 region has 11 residues.

The sample holds many counts of this clonotype. The chain couples TRBV29-1 to TRBJ2-3; the D gene could be TRBD1 or TRBD2 (5 bases each). Germline V gene lookup returns CDR1 SQVTM and CDR2 ANQGSEA. With 3 bases removed from V and 1 base from J, the gap between germline ends came to 17 bases. This CDR3 region has 16 residues. DNA for the CDR3: TGCAGCGTTGATTACCGGGACCTAAAGGGCACAGATACGCAGTATTTT. Protein: CSVDYRDLKGTDTQYF.

The DNA for the CDR3 is TGTGCCAGCAGTTTATCGGGACTCCACATAGGGGGCTACACCTTC. It yields the protein CASSLSGLHIGGYTF. V gene TRBV27 combines with J gene TRBJ1-2; possible D gene TRBD1, 5 bases. Trimming stripped 0 bases from V and 8 bases from J, with 16 bases between. The CDR3 spans 15 residues. The germline CDR1 and CDR2 sequences are MNHEY and SMNVEV (reference sequence).

This clonotype was counted only a few times. The J gene is TRBJ2-1, the V gene TRBV20-1, with a weak D call TRBD2 (6 bases). V lost 3 bases, J lost 10 bases, and 16 bases lay in between. In germline, CDR1 is DFQATT, CDR2 SNEGSKA (reference sequence). The CDR3 contains 13 residues. In DNA, the CDR3 is TGCAGTGCTAGTATACCTAGCGTTGGCGAGCAGTTCTTC. Protein: CSASIPSVGEQFF.

The chain has TRBV30 and TRBJ2-7, with D perhaps matching TRBD1 (6 bases). The CDR3 sequence is 13 residues long. CDR1 GTSNPN and CDR2 SVGIG come from the germline V gene (reference sequence). The V end was cut by 3 bases, the J end by 2 bases, with 11 bases between. The CDR3 coding sequence is TGTGCCTGGAGGGGCAGGGGTACCTACGAGCAGTACTTC. Translation gives CAWRGRGTYEQYF.

This clonotype was counted only a few times. The gene calls are TRBV9 and TRBJ2-1, with a tentative D call TRBD2 (5 bases). With 2 bases removed from V and 2 bases from J, the gap between germline ends came to 11 bases. Germline CDR1 reads SGDLS; CDR2 reads YYNGEE. This CDR3 has 15 amino acids. The CDR3 loop is CASSVSYGAYNEQFF. The DNA for the CDR3 is TGTGCCAGCAGCGTTAGCTACGGGGCCTACAATGAGCAGTTCTTC.

In regard to this clonotype: A much larger clone lies one base from this, so it may be a read error. The chain employs TRBV9 and TRBJ2-7; a weak D match, TRBD1 (6 bases). Germline assignment: CDR1 SGDLS and CDR2 YYNGEE. There are 15 residues in the CDR3. CDR3 coding DNA: TGTGCCAGCAGCCCCAGGACAGCCGGAGGCTACGAGCAGCACTTC. It yields the protein CASSPRTAGGYEQHF. Drawing the rest from reference TRBV9 and TRBJ2-7, the complete variable domain is DSGVTQTPKHLITATGQRVTLRCSPRSGDLSVYWYQQSLDQGLQFLIQYYNGEERAKGNILERFSAQQFPDLHSELNLSSLELGDSALYFCASSPRTAGGYEQHFGPGTRLTVT.

The DNA for the CDR3 is TGTGCCAGCAGTTACGGTTACACCGTGAACACTGAAGCTTTCTTT. Its translation is CASSYGYTVNTEAFF. The chain joins TRBV6-5 to TRBJ1-1; D is undetermined. Trimming shortened V by 2 bases and J by 0 bases, and 10 bases separated the two germline ends. The CDR3 contains 15 residues. The V gene's germline CDR1 is MNHEY and CDR2 SVGAGI.

This clonotype was observed at least ten times. This chain joins TRBV18 and TRBJ2-5; no definite D call. Between the trimmed V and J ends, which lost 2 bases and 5 bases, there was a span of 9 bases. CDR3 size: 13 residues. The V gene's germline CDR1 is KGHSH and CDR2 LQKENI. The CDR3 DNA is TGTGCCAGCTCACCAGTGCCAAGGGAGACCCAGTACTTC. It encodes CASSPVPRETQYF.

This clonotype was counted ten times or more. The chain has TRBV12-3 or TRBV12-4 and TRBJ1-1; possible D gene TRBD1, 6 bases. The CDR3 totals 15 residues. V was shortened by 7 bases and J by 5 bases, with 20 bases between the two germline ends. The DNA of the CDR3 is TGTGCCAGCACCATACTAAGGGAAGGGGGGACTGAAGCTTTCTTT. Translation: CASTILREGGTEAFF.